This T cell receptor (beta chain) was identified in a study of shared clonotypes between healthy human individuals. The wider study: Plates per donor: three CD4 naive, three CD4 memory, two CD8 naive, one CD8 memory. Study-wide points: The represented genetic and exposure-history diversity was limited by the small number of donors.

All of the donors resided in Nashville, Tennessee, and each was a Caucasian adult. The authors divided CD4+ cells into CD45RA+ naive and CD45RA-negative memory subsets. On this clone: Its antigen remains unidentified.

The method was immunoSEQ multiplex PCR; TCRdb's version includes in-frame clones alone and lacks a portion of them. This sample carries 730,000 or so clones, more than 70% of them seen once, and the ten largest clones take around 2%. Per the germline V gene, CDR1 is MDHEN and CDR2 is SYDVKM. V was clipped by 6 bases and J by 0 bases; unmatched bases: 8. The CDR3 has 15 residues. The chain employs TRBV28 and TRBJ2-7; 7 bases align to TRBD1. The sequence was collected from a young woman in good health. The specimen was memory CD4+ T cells sorted from blood. Subset here: CD45RA-negative fraction. Here the CDR3 reads CASSSPGQTSYEQYF. CDR3 nucleotides: TGTGCCAGCAGCTCACCGGGACAGACCTCCTACGAGCAGTACTTC.